Listed below are T cell receptor beta chains from one sample, sequenced in a study of blood T cell repertoires in COVID-19. This table comes from immunoSEQ multiplex PCR, and its TCRdb copy is limited to in-frame clones, with some not included. Among fewer than 400,000 clones listed, roughly 90% were seen once. The sample was PBMCs or T cells enriched from blood (not recorded which). The receptors originated from a woman in her 30s who had recovered from COVID-19. The CDR3 runs from the conserved cysteine through the conserved F or W.

len	j_gene	v_gene	CDR3aa
17	TRBJ2-3	TRBV5-4	CASSLSGHLPEADTQYF
13	TRBJ1-3	TRBV6-5	CASSKDILLAIYF
15	TRBJ1-6	TRBV5-8	CASSLDRGYNSPLHF
12	TRBJ2-1	TRBV20-1	CSASGTSKEQFF
13	TRBJ2-5	TRBV11-2	CASSLGTSETQYF
15	TRBJ2-5	TRBV5-1	CASSPGTGSPETQYF
13	TRBJ2-7	TRBV25-1	CASSEWGGSEQYF
15	TRBJ1-4	TRBV7-9	CASSLGDRANEKLFF
12	TRBJ1-2	TRBV12-3/TRBV12-4	CASSSGSYGYTF
15	TRBJ1-6	TRBV7-2	CASSPAGQPNSPLHF